A selection of T cell receptor beta chains follows, all from one sample in a study of blood T cell repertoires in COVID-19. Assay: immunoSEQ multiplex PCR; the TCRdb copy retains only in-frame clones and omits some. Of about 300,000 clones listed, 83% were seen once; the top ten hold around 10%. Specimen: peripheral blood. These receptors came from a woman between 45 and 65 years old who had recovered from COVID-19. CDR3s include the opening cysteine and the closing phenylalanine or tryptophan. A D gene is named only where the DNA matches it firmly. Expanded clones get a size class; other rows say once, few or many, or leave the size out.

>TRBJ1-2|-|TRBV4-1|TRBD1
CASSQAARQGAYYGYTF
TGCGCCAGCAGCCAAGCCGCCAGACAGGGGGCATACTATGGCTACACCTTC
>TRBJ2-2|-|TRBV5-4|TRBD2
CASSLGPSTSGGNTGELFF
TGTGCCAGCAGCTTGGGACCCTCTACTAGCGGGGGAAACACCGGGGAGCTGTTTTTT
>TRBJ2-1|-|TRBV24-1|TRBD1
CATSDSQQGDRHEQFF
TGTGCCACCAGTGATTCGCAACAGGGGGATCGCCATGAGCAGTTCTTC
>TRBJ2-1|-|TRBV6-6|-
CASSRGTGGYNEQFF
TGTGCCAGCAGCAGGGGGACTGGGGGCTACAATGAGCAGTTCTTC
>TRBJ1-2|-|TRBV7-8|-
CASSFVATGLYGYTF
TGTGCCAGCAGCTTTGTTGCTACAGGCCTGTATGGCTACACCTTC
>TRBJ1-5|-|TRBV15|-
CATSDRANQPQHF
TGTGCCACCAGTGACAGAGCTAATCAGCCCCAGCATTTT
>TRBJ2-3|-|TRBV29-1|TRBD2
CSVGRLADLTDTQYF
TGCAGCGTTGGCCGACTAGCGGACCTAACAGATACGCAGTATTTT
>TRBJ2-7|-|TRBV30|TRBD1
CAFTTGTGF
TGTGCCTTTACGACAGGGACCGGGTTC
>TRBJ1-5|once|TRBV28|TRBD1
CASSLGVGTGAHSNQPQHF
TGTGCCAGCAGTTTGGGGGTAGGGACAGGGGCCCATAGCAATCAGCCCCAGCATTTT
>TRBJ1-5|-|TRBV5-1|-
CASRADLSNQPQHF
TGCGCCAGCCGCGCAGACTTGAGCAATCAGCCCCAGCATTTT
>TRBJ1-2|-|TRBV4-3|-
CASSQDTANYGYTF
TGCGCCAGCAGCCAAGATACCGCGAACTATGGCTACACCTTC
>TRBJ2-5|-|TRBV7-3|-
CASSFGFEETQYF
TGTGCCAGCAGCTTCGGTTTCGAAGAGACCCAGTACTTC
>TRBJ2-3|-|TRBV5-1|-
CASSLVIHSDTQYF
TGCGCCAGCAGCTTGGTTATCCACTCAGATACGCAGTATTTT
>TRBJ2-1|-|TRBV19|TRBD2
CATLGWGGGTYNEQFF
TGTGCCACACTGGGGTGGGGCGGGGGGACCTACAATGAGCAGTTCTTC
>TRBJ1-2|-|TRBV20-1|-
CSAPGYGYTF
TGCAGTGCGCCAGGGTATGGCTACACCTTC
>TRBJ1-1|-|TRBV7-9|-
CASSSGGSLNTEAFF
TGTGCCAGCAGCTCGGGGGGGTCCCTGAACACTGAAGCTTTCTTT
>TRBJ1-1|-|TRBV2|-
CASSIAVSGGTEAFF
TGTGCCAGCAGTATCGCTGTGTCAGGTGGCACTGAAGCTTTCTTT
>TRBJ2-5|-|TRBV2|TRBD2
CASAGGSGAQETQYF
TGTGCCTCAGCGGGAGGGTCCGGTGCTCAAGAGACCCAGTACTTC
>TRBJ2-2|-|TRBV6-2/TRBV6-3|-
CASSSGGAGTGELFF
TGTGCCAGCAGTTCGGGGGGCGCGGGCACCGGGGAGCTGTTTTTT
>TRBJ2-3|-|TRBV7-2|-
CASSLIAQRTADTQYF
TGTGCCAGCAGCTTAATCGCCCAGCGGACGGCAGATACGCAGTATTTT
>TRBJ2-1|-|TRBV24-1|TRBD2
CATSDLPGLAGGDNEQFF
TGTGCCACCAGTGATTTGCCAGGTCTAGCGGGAGGCGACAATGAGCAGTTCTTC
>TRBJ2-7|once|TRBV7-9|TRBD1
CASSLAGQGSEQYF
TGTGCCAGCAGCCTGGCGGGACAGGGTTCCGAGCAGTACTTC
>TRBJ2-1|-|TRBV4-3|TRBD2
CASSQEFAGVNTNEQFF
TGCGCCAGCAGCCAAGAATTCGCGGGAGTCAACACCAATGAGCAGTTCTTC
>TRBJ1-2|few|TRBV29-1|-
CSVESRAGTF
TGCAGCGTTGAGTCCCGAGCTGGCACCTTC
>TRBJ1-2|-|TRBV27|-
CASSPPGGENYGYTF
TGTGCCAGCAGTCCCCCCGGGGGGGAGAACTATGGCTACACCTTC
>TRBJ1-4|once|TRBV19|TRBD1
CASSVQGATAAGEKLFF
TGTGCCAGTAGTGTACAGGGGGCTACGGCCGCCGGTGAAAAACTGTTTTTT
>TRBJ2-7|few|TRBV30|-
CAWSRGEQYF
TGTGCCTGGAGTCGGGGCGAGCAGTACTTC
>TRBJ1-4|once|TRBV7-9|-
CASSQGIAGGKLFF
TGTGCCAGCAGTCAAGGGATAGCCGGGGGAAAACTGTTTTTT
>TRBJ1-2|-|TRBV7-9|-
CASSLGASNYGYTF
TGTGCCAGCAGCTTAGGGGCAAGTAACTATGGCTACACCTTC
>TRBJ2-2|-|TRBV4-2|-
CASSPGGNTGELFF
TGTGCCAGCAGCCCCGGGGGGAACACCGGGGAGCTGTTTTTT
>TRBJ1-5|-|TRBV10-3|-
CAISAAQESNQPQHF
TGTGCCATCAGTGCGGCGCAGGAAAGCAATCAGCCCCAGCATTTT
>TRBJ2-2|-|TRBV7-9|-
CASSLTRNPTGELFF
TGTGCCAGCAGCTTAACCAGGAACCCCACCGGGGAGCTGTTTTTT
>TRBJ1-1|-|TRBV28|-
CASSLVRTEAFF
TGTGCCAGCAGTCTTGTACGGACTGAAGCTTTCTTT
>TRBJ2-3|-|TRBV7-2|-
CASSQWISQEGTQYF
TGTGCCAGCAGCCAATGGATCTCCCAAGAGGGTACGCAGTATTTT
>TRBJ1-4|-|TRBV27|TRBD1
CASKPRQGVNEKLFF
TGTGCCAGCAAACCAAGACAGGGGGTTAATGAAAAACTGTTTTTT
>TRBJ2-5|-|TRBV28|-
CASSLGPSGVQETQYF
TGTGCCAGCAGTTTAGGTCCGTCCGGGGTCCAAGAGACCCAGTACTTC
>TRBJ1-1|-|TRBV27|TRBD1
CASSPYRQGTNTEAFF
TGTGCCAGCAGTCCCTATCGACAGGGGACGAACACTGAAGCTTTCTTT
>TRBJ2-3|once|TRBV15|-
CATSREKHAAQYF
TGTGCCACCAGCAGAGAGAAGCACGCCGCGCAGTATTTT
>TRBJ1-5|few|TRBV19|TRBD1
CASSMGQKNQPQHF
TGTGCCAGTAGTATGGGACAGAAGAATCAGCCCCAGCATTTT
>TRBJ2-1|-|TRBV3-1/TRBV3-2|TRBD2
CASSQVLLAGGHEQFF
TGTGCCAGCAGCCAAGTCTTACTAGCGGGGGGGCATGAGCAGTTCTTC
>TRBJ1-1|once|TRBV19|TRBD1
CASSRVTGQGNTEAFF
TGTGCCAGTAGTAGGGTGACGGGACAGGGGAACACTGAAGCTTTCTTT
>TRBJ2-2|once|TRBV7-2|-
CASSLARNTGELFF
TGTGCCAGCAGCTTAGCCAGGAACACCGGGGAGCTGTTTTTT
>TRBJ2-5|-|TRBV7-2|-
CASSPRVQETQYF
TGTGCCAGCAGCCCACGAGTCCAAGAGACCCAGTACTTC
>TRBJ2-3|-|TRBV10-3|TRBD2
CAISGSSGGTDTQYF
TGTGCCATCAGTGGATCCAGCGGGGGGACAGATACGCAGTATTTT
>TRBJ1-4|-|TRBV6-1|-
CASSDREDEKLFF
TGTGCCAGCAGTGACAGGGAGGATGAAAAACTGTTTTTT
>TRBJ1-2|-|TRBV25-1|TRBD1
CASSELWDRELRGYTF
TGTGCCAGCAGTGAATTATGGGACAGGGAGTTGCGTGGCTACACCTTC
>TRBJ1-3|-|TRBV5-1|TRBD1
CASSEGQGAPTPMAGNTIYF
TGCGCCAGCAGCGAAGGACAGGGGGCTCCTACACCCATGGCTGGAAACACCATATATTTT
>TRBJ1-1|-|TRBV7-9|-
CASSLAGGMNTEAFF
TGTGCCAGCAGCTTAGCGGGGGGGATGAACACTGAAGCTTTCTTT
>TRBJ2-5|-|TRBV4-2|TRBD2
CASSQEGSGGGETQYF
TGTGCCAGCAGCCAAGAAGGTAGCGGGGGTGGGGAGACCCAGTACTTC
>TRBJ2-2|-|TRBV4-1|-
CASSTTTVAGELFF
TGCGCCAGCAGTACTACTACGGTGGCCGGGGAGCTGTTTTTT
>TRBJ1-4|-|TRBV23-1|TRBD1
CASSHRDRGIGEKLFF
TGCGCCAGCAGTCACCGGGACAGGGGGATTGGAGAAAAACTGTTTTTT
>TRBJ2-2|-|TRBV5-1|TRBD2
CASSLGLGLAFSSAQGELFF
TGCGCCAGCAGCTTGGGATTGGGACTAGCGTTCAGTAGTGCACAGGGGGAGCTGTTTTTT
>TRBJ1-1|-|TRBV28|TRBD1
CASSMTGTGGTEAFF
TGTGCCAGCAGTATGACCGGGACAGGGGGGACTGAAGCTTTCTTT
>TRBJ1-3|-|TRBV29-1|-
CSVEGAGIDTIYF
TGCAGCGTTGAAGGGGCCGGAATCGACACCATATATTTT
>TRBJ2-7|-|TRBV6-5|-
CASRTHTGSYEQYF
TGTGCCAGCAGAACTCACACAGGTTCCTACGAGCAGTACTTC
>TRBJ2-7|once|TRBV29-1|-
CSVEDKQEGYEQYF
TGCAGCGTTGAAGATAAACAGGAGGGCTACGAGCAGTACTTC